This T cell receptor (beta chain) emerged from a study of T cell responses to AZD1222 COVID-19 vaccine. Broader study findings: Recipients of AZD1222 seropositive at baseline numbered only 5 to 7. Clonal diversity may have been underestimated in mostly white British donors.

As to this clone: Its antigen remains unknown.

CDR1 ENHRY and CDR2 SYGVKD come from the germline V gene. The CDR3 consists of 11 residues. Between the trimmed V and J ends, which lost 4 bases and 7 bases, there was a span of 8 bases. The table came from immunoSEQ multiplex PCR; TCRdb's copy has only in-frame clones and leaves some out. The sample contains fewer than 200,000 clones, approximately 91% of which appear only once. This TCR was sampled from an adult in good health. The chain couples TRBV10-3 to TRBJ2-7; no firm D call. The sequences come from peripheral blood, collected on day 0 of AZD1222 vaccination. This CDR3 is CAISGAGEQYF. The CDR3, as DNA: TGTGCCATCAGTGGGGCTGGGGAGCAGTACTTC.